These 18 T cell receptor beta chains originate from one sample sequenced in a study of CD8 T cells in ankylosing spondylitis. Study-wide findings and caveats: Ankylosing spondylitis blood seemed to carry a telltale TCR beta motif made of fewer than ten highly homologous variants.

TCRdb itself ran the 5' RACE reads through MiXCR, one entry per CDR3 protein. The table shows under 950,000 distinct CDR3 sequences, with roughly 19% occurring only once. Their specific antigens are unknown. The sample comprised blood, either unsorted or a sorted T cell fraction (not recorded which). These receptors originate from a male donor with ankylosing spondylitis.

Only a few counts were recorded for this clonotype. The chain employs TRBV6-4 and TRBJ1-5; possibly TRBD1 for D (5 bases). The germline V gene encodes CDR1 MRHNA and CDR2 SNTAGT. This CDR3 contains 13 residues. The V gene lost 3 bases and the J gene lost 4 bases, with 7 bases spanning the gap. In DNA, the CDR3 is TGTGCCAGCAGTGAGGGACTAAATCAGCCCCAGCATTTT. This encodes CASSEGLNQPQHF.

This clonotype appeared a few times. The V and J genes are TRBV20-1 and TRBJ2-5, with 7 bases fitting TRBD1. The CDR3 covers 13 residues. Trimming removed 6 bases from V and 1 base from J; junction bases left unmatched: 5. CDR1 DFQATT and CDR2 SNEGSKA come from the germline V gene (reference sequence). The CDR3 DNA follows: TGCAGTGCGCCCGGGACAGCCCAAGAGACCCAGTACTTC. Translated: CSAPGTAQETQYF.

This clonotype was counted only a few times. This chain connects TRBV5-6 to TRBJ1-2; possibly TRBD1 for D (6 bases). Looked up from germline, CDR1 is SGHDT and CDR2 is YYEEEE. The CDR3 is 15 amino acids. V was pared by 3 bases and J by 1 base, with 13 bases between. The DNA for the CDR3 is TGTGCCAGCAGCTCCGGGACAATGGGTAACTATGGCTACACCTTC. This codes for CASSSGTMGNYGYTF.

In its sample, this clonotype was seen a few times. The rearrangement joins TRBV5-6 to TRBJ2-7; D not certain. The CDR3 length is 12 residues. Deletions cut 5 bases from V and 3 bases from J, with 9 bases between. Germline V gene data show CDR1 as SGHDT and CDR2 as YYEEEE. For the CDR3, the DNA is TGTGCCAGCAGTAACCCGAACTACGAGCAGTACTTC. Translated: CASSNPNYEQYF.

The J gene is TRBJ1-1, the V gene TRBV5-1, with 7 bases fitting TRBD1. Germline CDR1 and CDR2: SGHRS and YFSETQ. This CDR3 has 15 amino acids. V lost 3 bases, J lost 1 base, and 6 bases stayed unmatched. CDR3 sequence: CASSSLTGANTEAFF. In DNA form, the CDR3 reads TGCGCCAGCAGCTCGTTAACAGGGGCGAACACTGAAGCTTTCTTT.

The DNA of the CDR3 is TGTGCCAGCAGACCTAGCGGGGGGGACGCAGATACGCAGTATTTT. This sequence encodes CASRPSGGDADTQYF. The J gene is TRBJ2-3, the V gene TRBV7-3; TRBD2 agrees at 12 bases. Trimming removed 6 bases from V and 4 bases from J; junction bases left unmatched: 5. The CDR3 has 15 residues. Germline V lookup: CDR1 SGHTA, CDR2 FQGTGA.

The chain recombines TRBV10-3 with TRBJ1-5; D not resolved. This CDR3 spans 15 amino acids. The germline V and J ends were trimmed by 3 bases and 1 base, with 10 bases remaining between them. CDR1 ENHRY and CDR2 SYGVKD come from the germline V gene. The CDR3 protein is CAISEEGLSNQPQHF. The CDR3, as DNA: TGTGCCATCAGTGAAGAAGGTCTGAGCAATCAGCCCCAGCATTTT.

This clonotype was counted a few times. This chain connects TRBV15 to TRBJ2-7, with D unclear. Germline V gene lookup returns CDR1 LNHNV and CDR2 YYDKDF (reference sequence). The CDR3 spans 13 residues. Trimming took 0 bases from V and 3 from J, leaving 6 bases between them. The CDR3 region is CATSRDTFYEQYF. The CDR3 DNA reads TGTGCCACCAGCAGAGACACCTTCTACGAGCAGTACTTC.

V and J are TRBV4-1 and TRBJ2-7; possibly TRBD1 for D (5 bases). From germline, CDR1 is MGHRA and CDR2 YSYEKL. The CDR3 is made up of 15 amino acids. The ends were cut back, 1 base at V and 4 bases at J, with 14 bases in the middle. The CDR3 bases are TGCGCCAGCAGCCAAGTTCCAGGGCTGACTTACGAGCAGTACTTC. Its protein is CASSQVPGLTYEQYF.

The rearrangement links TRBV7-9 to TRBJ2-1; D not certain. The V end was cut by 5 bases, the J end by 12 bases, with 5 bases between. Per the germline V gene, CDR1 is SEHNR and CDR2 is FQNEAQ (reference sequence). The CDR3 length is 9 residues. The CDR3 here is CASSHGQFF. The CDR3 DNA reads TGTGCCAGCAGCCACGGGCAGTTCTTC. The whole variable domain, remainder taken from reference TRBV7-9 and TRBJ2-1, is DTGVSQNPRHKITKRGQNVTFRCDPISEHNRLYWYRQTLGQGPEFLTYFQNEAQLEKSRLLSDRFSAERPKGSFSTLEIQRTEQGDSAMYLCASSHGQFFGPGTRLTVL.

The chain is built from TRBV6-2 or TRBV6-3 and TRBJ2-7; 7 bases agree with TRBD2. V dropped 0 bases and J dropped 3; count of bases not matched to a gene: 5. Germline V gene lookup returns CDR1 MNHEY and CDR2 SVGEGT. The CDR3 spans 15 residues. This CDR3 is CASSYSKRGIYEQYF. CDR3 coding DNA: TGTGCCAGCAGTTACTCAAAGCGGGGCATCTACGAGCAGTACTTC.

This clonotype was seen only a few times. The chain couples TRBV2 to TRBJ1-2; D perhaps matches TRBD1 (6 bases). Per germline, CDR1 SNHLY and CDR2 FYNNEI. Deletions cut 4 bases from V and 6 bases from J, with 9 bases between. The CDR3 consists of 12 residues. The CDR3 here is CASSVRGNGYTF. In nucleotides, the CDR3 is TGTGCCAGCAGTGTAAGGGGGAATGGCTACACCTTC.

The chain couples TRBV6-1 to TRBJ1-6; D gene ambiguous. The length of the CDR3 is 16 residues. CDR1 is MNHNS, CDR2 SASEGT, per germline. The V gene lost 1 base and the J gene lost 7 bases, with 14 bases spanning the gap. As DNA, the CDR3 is TGTGCCAGCAGTGAAGGGACCGGACGCGCGAATTCACCCCTCCACTTT. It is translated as CASSEGTGRANSPLHF.

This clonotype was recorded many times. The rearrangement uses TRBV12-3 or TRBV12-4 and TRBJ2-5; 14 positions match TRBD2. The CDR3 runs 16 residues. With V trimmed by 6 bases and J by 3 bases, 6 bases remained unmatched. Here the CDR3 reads CASRSLGLAGEETQYF. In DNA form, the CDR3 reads TGTGCCAGCAGGTCCCTGGGACTAGCGGGAGAAGAGACCCAGTACTTC.

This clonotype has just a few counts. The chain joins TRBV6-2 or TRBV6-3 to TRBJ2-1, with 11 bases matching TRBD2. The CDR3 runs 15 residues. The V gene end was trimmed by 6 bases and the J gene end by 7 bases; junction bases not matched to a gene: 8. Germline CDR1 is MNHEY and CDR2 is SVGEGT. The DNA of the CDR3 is TGTGCCAGCAGCCCCACTAGCGGGAGTGGGAATGAGCAGTTCTTC. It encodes CASSPTSGSGNEQFF.

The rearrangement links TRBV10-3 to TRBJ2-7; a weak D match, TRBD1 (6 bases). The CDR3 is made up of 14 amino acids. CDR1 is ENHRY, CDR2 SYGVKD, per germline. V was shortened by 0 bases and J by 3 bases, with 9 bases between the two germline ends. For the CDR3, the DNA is TGTGCCATCAGTGAGTCGACAGGCAGCTACGAGCAGTACTTC. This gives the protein CAISESTGSYEQYF.

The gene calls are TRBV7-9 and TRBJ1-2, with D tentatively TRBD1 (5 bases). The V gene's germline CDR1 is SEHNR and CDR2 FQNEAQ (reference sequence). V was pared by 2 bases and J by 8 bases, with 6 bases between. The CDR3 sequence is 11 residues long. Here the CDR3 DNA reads TGTGCCAGCAGCTTATGGGGCGGCTACACCTTC. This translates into CASSLWGGYTF.

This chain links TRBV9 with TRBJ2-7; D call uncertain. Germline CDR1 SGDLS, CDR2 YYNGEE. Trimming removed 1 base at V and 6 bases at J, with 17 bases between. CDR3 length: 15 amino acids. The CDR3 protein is CASSVSVSQVREQYF. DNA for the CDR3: TGTGCCAGCAGCGTATCAGTGAGCCAAGTACGCGAGCAGTACTTC.